These 17 T cell receptor beta chains originate from one sample sequenced in a study of blood T cell repertoires in COVID-19. Clones were read by immunoSEQ multiplex PCR, and TCRdb kept only the in-frame ones, dropping some. Here the sample spans 130,000 to 150,000 clones, over 75% being singletons. Source material: PBMCs or T cells enriched from blood (not recorded which). These receptors originate from a woman aged 30 to 39 with acute COVID-19.

The rearrangement joins TRBV4-3 to TRBJ2-7, with 7 bases aligning to TRBD1. V lost 0 bases and J lost 3; bases outside the gene matches: 17. CDR3 length: 19 amino acids. Germline CDR1 is LGHNA and CDR2 is YSLEER. The CDR3 reads CASSQDQGGAAEGLYEQYF. CDR3 nucleotides: TGCGCCAGCAGCCAAGATCAAGGGGGCGCCGCCGAGGGCCTCTACGAGCAGTACTTC.

The chain links TRBV7-2 to TRBJ2-2; TRBD2 aligns across 7 bases. Germline CDR1 reads SGHTA; CDR2 reads FQGNSA. This CDR3 is built from 16 residues. V gave up 3 bases and J gave up 8 bases; unmatched junction bases: 12. The CDR3 DNA sequence: TGTGCCAGCAGCTTCCCCCCGGGACTATCAACGGGGGAGCTGTTTTTT. Amino acids: CASSFPPGLSTGELFF.

The chain uses TRBV6-5 and TRBJ1-1, with TRBD1 identical over 10 bases. This CDR3 spans 14 amino acids. Germline assignment: CDR1 MNHEY and CDR2 SVGAGI. V was clipped by 6 bases and J by 1 base; unmatched bases: 2. The CDR3 here is CASSWTGGNTEAFF. The CDR3, as DNA: TGTGCCAGCAGCTGGACAGGGGGGAACACTGAAGCTTTCTTT.

The V gene is TRBV4-2, the J gene TRBJ2-1, with 13 nucleotides matching TRBD2. The trim removed 3 bases at V and 10 bases at J, leaving 9 bases unmatched. This CDR3 is 16 amino acids long. Looked up from germline, CDR1 is LGHNA and CDR2 is YNFKEQ. The CDR3 bases are TGTGCCAGCAGCCAGGTACTAGCGGGAGGGGAGCGCGAGCAGTTCTTC. It encodes CASSQVLAGGEREQFF.

V and J are TRBV28 and TRBJ1-2; possible D gene TRBD1, 6 bases. Germline-derived CDR1 and CDR2 are MDHEN and SYDVKM. Deletions cut 4 bases from V and 2 bases from J, with 17 bases between. The CDR3 runs 16 residues. CDR3 residues: CASSSFREQGNYGYTF. The CDR3 DNA reads as TGTGCCAGCAGTTCCTTTCGCGAACAGGGCAACTATGGCTACACCTTC.

V is TRBV6-6 and J is TRBJ1-6; 10 positions match TRBD1. The CDR3 consists of 16 residues. Germline lookup yields CDR1 MNHNY and CDR2 SVGAGI (reference sequence). The trim removed 2 bases at V and 10 bases at J, leaving 8 bases unmatched. CDR3 sequence reads: CASSYGMDRGNSPLHF. The CDR3 coding sequence is TGTGCCAGCAGTTACGGGATGGACAGGGGGAACTCACCCCTCCACTTT.

This chain joins TRBV4-1 and TRBJ1-4; 8 bases match TRBD1. The V segment lost 2 bases and the J segment 3 bases; nucleotides outside the gene matches: 8. Per the germline V gene, CDR1 is MGHRA and CDR2 is YSYEKL. The CDR3 loop spans 17 amino acids. CDR3 protein: CASSQPISGQANEKLFF. The CDR3 DNA reads TGCGCCAGCAGCCAACCTATCTCGGGACAGGCTAATGAAAAACTGTTTTTT.

The chain employs TRBV7-3 and TRBJ2-1, with a possible D match to TRBD1 (6 bases). Germline V gene sequence: CDR1 SGHTA, CDR2 FQGTGA. V dropped 0 bases and J dropped 5 bases, with 17 bases sitting between them. This CDR3 is 17 amino acids long. The CDR3 DNA reads as TGTGCCAGCAGCTTAACAAAACTTACAGGGAACCACAATGAGCAGTTCTTC. Its protein is CASSLTKLTGNHNEQFF.

This clone was picked up one time. V gene TRBV3-1 (or the pseudogene TRBV3-2) combines with J gene TRBJ1-1, with D unclear. Germline CDR1 LGHDT, CDR2 YNNKEL (reference sequence). The ends were cut back, 4 bases at V and 1 base at J, with 10 bases in the middle. CDR3 size: 14 residues. The CDR3 nucleotides read TGTGCCAGCAGCCTATATCGGGGGAACACTGAAGCTTTCTTT. Residues: CASSLYRGNTEAFF.

This chain links TRBV28 with TRBJ1-2; 7 bases fit TRBD1. The V gene's germline CDR1 is MDHEN and CDR2 SYDVKM. Trimming at V came to 3 bases and at J to 4 bases, leaving 8 bases not matched to a gene. There are 15 residues in the CDR3. CDR3 coding DNA: TGTGCCAGCAGTTTTTTACAGGGGACCCTCTATGGCTACACCTTC. Its protein product is CASSFLQGTLYGYTF.

The chain uses TRBV23-1 and TRBJ2-7; 10 bases agree with TRBD2. TRBV23-1 carries the ORF label, with uncertain function. The CDR3 has 17 amino acids. V trimming: 4 bases; J trimming: 3 bases; junction bases outside the gene matches: 12. CDR3 DNA: TGCGCCAGCAGTCTCTACCCCCCTAGCGGGAGCCACTACGAGCAGTACTTC. Amino acids: CASSLYPPSGSHYEQYF.

The chain recombines TRBV6-2 or TRBV6-3 with TRBJ2-6, with 12 bases matching TRBD1. The CDR3 contains 18 residues. After removal of 4 bases from V and 0 bases from J, the junction contained 4 bases not matched to a gene. Germline V lookup: CDR1 MNHEY, CDR2 SVGEGT. CDR3 nucleotide sequence: TGTGCCAGCAGTTCCGGGACAGGGGGCCTCTCTGGGGCCAACGTCCTGACTTTC. This gives the protein CASSSGTGGLSGANVLTF.

This chain joins TRBV30 and TRBJ2-3; 11 bases align to TRBD2. The CDR3 runs to 15 residues. With V trimmed by 8 bases and J by 3 bases, 10 bases remained unmatched. Germline V gene data show CDR1 as GTSNPN and CDR2 as SVGIG (reference sequence). DNA of the CDR3: TGTGCCGGCGAACTAGCGGGAGTTTCAACAGATACGCAGTATTTT. It yields the protein CAGELAGVSTDTQYF.

The CDR3 is CASSLATGGAYNEQFF. In nucleotides, the CDR3 is TGCGCCAGCAGCTTGGCGACAGGGGGCGCCTACAATGAGCAGTTCTTC. The chain carries TRBV5-1 and TRBJ2-1; 10 bases are a match to TRBD1. The CDR3 length is 16 residues. The ends lost 0 bases at V and 2 bases at J; junction bases unmatched: 2. Germline loops: CDR1 SGHRS, CDR2 YFSETQ.

The V and J genes are TRBV10-3 and TRBJ1-3, with TRBD1 matching 7 bases. Germline CDR1 and CDR2: ENHRY and SYGVKD. J gave up 0 bases and V 3 bases, and 8 bases lay outside the gene matches. The CDR3 runs to 17 residues. For the CDR3, the DNA is TGTGCCATCAGTGATCCGGGACAGTTCCCCTCTGGAAACACCATATATTTT. Translated, it gives CAISDPGQFPSGNTIYF.

V is TRBV6-5 and J is TRBJ2-2; D remains ambiguous. V gave up 1 base and J gave up 7 bases, with 4 bases separating them. Per germline, CDR1 MNHEY and CDR2 SVGAGI. The CDR3 loop spans 12 amino acids. The CDR3 here is CASSYLVGELFF. DNA for the CDR3: TGTGCCAGCAGTTACTTAGTCGGGGAGCTGTTTTTT.

This chain joins TRBV5-6 and TRBJ1-3; D gene ambiguous. Germline CDR1 reads SGHDT; CDR2 reads YYEEEE. The ends were cut back, 7 bases at V and 1 base at J, with 9 bases in the middle. This CDR3 contains 13 residues. This chain's CDR3 is CASASSSGNTIYF. The CDR3 DNA reads TGTGCCAGCGCCTCGAGTTCTGGAAACACCATATATTTT.